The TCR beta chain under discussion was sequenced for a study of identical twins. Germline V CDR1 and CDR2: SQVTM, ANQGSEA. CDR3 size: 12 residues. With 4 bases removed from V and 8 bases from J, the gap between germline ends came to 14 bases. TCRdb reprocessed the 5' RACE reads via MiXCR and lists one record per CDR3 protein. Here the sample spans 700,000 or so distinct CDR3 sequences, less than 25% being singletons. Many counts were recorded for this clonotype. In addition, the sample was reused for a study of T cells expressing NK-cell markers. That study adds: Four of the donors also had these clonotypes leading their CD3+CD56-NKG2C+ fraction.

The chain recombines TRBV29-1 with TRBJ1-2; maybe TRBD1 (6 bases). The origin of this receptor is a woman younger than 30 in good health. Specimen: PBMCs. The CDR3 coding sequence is TGCAGCGTTGGAACAGGGCGCTCGGGCTACACCTTC. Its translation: CSVGTGRSGYTF.